What follows are 9 T cell receptor beta chains derived from one specimen sequenced in a study of T-cell memory formation after mild COVID-19. From the 5' RACE reads, TCRdb called clonotypes with MiXCR, one entry per CDR3 protein. The top ten clones hold roughly 5% of a sample with roughly 130,000 distinct CDR3 sequences, more than 15% of them seen once. The sequencing input was PBMCs or a T cell subset sorted from them (not recorded which). These receptors were collected from a man aged 18-30 years who had mild COVID-19 (a few samples of this study predate the infection). Cell type and time point are not known.

This chain uses TRBV7-8 with TRBJ2-3; D not resolved. This CDR3 has 14 amino acids. Deletions cut 5 bases from V and 6 bases from J, with 15 bases between. CDR1 is SGHVS, CDR2 FQNEAQ, per germline. The CDR3 coding sequence is TGTGCCAGCAGCCCAACGAGAACCTCGGATACGCAGTATTTT. Amino acid sequence: CASSPTRTSDTQYF. The complete variable domain, with remaining parts taken from reference TRBV7-8 and TRBJ2-3, reads GAGVSQSPRYKVAKRGQDVALRCDPISGHVSLFWYQQALGQGPEFLTYFQNEAQLDKSGLPSDRFFAERPEGSVSTLKIQRTQQEDSAVYLCASSPTRTSDTQYFGPGTRLTVL.

The rearrangement joins TRBV28 to TRBJ1-1, with D hard to call. V was shortened by 10 bases and J by 0 bases, with 18 bases between the two germline ends. CDR1 MDHEN and CDR2 SYDVKM come from the germline V gene. The CDR3 extends over 15 amino acids. The CDR3 sequence is CATKVVGVMNTEAFF. Written as DNA, the CDR3 is TGTGCCACCAAGGTGGTCGGGGTAATGAACACTGAAGCTTTCTTT.

This clonotype came up many times. V usage is TRBV12-3 or TRBV12-4 and J usage is TRBJ2-1; 7 nucleotides match TRBD1. V shed 7 bases and J 7 bases; nucleotides not matched to a gene: 1. CDR3 length: 11 residues. DNA for the CDR3: TGTGCCAGCAACAGGGGAAATGAGCAGTTCTTC. This encodes CASNRGNEQFF.

Comment on this clonotype: One end of the junction varies from germline; a read error may be responsible. This chain joins TRBV5-1 and TRBJ2-4; D not certain. Germline V CDR1 and CDR2: SGHRS, YFSETQ. The CDR3 spans 13 residues. The CDR3: CASSLEGTTSSHF. The CDR3 DNA reads as TGCGCCAGCAGCTTGGAGGGTACGACTTCATCCCACTTC.

This clonotype turned up a few times. The chain uses TRBV10-3 and TRBJ1-4, with 9 positions matching TRBD1. This CDR3 has 13 residues. Trimming removed 11 bases from V and 5 bases from J; junction bases left unmatched: 6. Germline CDR1 is ENHRY and CDR2 is SYGVKD. The CDR3 spells CASRQGENEKLFF. CDR3 sequence (DNA): TGTGCCTCAAGACAGGGGGAGAATGAAAAACTGTTTTTT.

The V call is TRBV25-1, the J call TRBJ2-7, with D perhaps being TRBD1 or TRBD2 (5 bases each). CDR1 is MGHDK and CDR2 is SYGVNS in the germline V gene. V was cut by 4 bases and J by 3 bases, with 10 bases left in between. The CDR3 contains 13 residues. DNA for the CDR3: TGTGCCAGCAGTGGGGACGTCGGCTACGAGCAGTACTTC. Residues: CASSGDVGYEQYF.

In its sample, this clonotype was seen a few times. The chain recombines TRBV5-4 with TRBJ1-4; perhaps TRBD1 as D (5 bases). Germline values: CDR1 SGHNT, CDR2 YYREEE (reference sequence). This CDR3 is built from 15 residues. Deletions cut 0 bases from V and 1 base from J, with 7 bases between. The CDR3 DNA is TGTGCCAGCAGCTTGGCGGGGGTAACTAATGAAAAACTGTTTTTT. It encodes CASSLAGVTNEKLFF.

This clonotype was picked up a small number of times. The gene calls are TRBV6-6 and TRBJ1-5; the D is unclear. Germline V gives CDR1 MNHNY, CDR2 SVGAGI (reference sequence). Trimming cost V 6 bases and J 0 bases, with 18 bases left between them. CDR3 length equals 17 residues. The CDR3 sequence is CASRPTDFGGSNQPQHF. The CDR3 coding sequence is TGTGCCAGCAGACCAACGGACTTCGGAGGTAGCAATCAGCCCCAGCATTTT.

The chain uses TRBV7-2 and TRBJ2-2, with 14 bases fitting TRBD2. After removal of 5 bases from V and 1 base from J, the junction contained 6 bases not matched to a gene. Germline CDR1 SGHTA, CDR2 FQGNSA. The CDR3 spans 18 residues. CDR3 DNA: TGTGCCAGCAGCCGAAAGACTAGCGGGGGGGTGAACACCGGGGAGCTGTTTTTT. It encodes CASSRKTSGGVNTGELFF.